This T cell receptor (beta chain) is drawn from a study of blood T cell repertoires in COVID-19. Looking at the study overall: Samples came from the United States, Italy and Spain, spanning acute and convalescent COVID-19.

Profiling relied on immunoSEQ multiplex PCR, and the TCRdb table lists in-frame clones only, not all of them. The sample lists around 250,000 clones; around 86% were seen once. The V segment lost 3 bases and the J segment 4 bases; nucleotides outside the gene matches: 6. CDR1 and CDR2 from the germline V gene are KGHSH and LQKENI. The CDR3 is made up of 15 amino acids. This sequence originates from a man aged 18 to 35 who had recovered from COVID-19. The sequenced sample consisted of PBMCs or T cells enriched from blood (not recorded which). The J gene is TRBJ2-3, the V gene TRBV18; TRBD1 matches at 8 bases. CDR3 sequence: CASSPITGGSDTQYF. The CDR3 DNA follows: TGTGCCAGCTCACCGATAACAGGGGGTTCAGATACGCAGTATTTT.